This T cell receptor (beta chain) comes out of a study of beta chain features in type 1 diabetes. Trimming took 4 bases from V and 3 from J; bases not matched to a gene: 5. Germline lookup yields CDR1 ENHRY and CDR2 SYGVKD. This CDR3 is built from 14 residues. In total, each donor contributed a single heparinised blood draw that averaged around 120 mL. This clone has more than one count but fewer than ten. Reverse transcribing all isolated RNA meant expressed TCRB transcripts were sequenced. The data were produced by immunoSEQ multiplex PCR, yet TCRdb's version contains in-frame clones alone and is incomplete. The repertoire holds about 220,000 clones, with 9.5% to 13% as singletons.

This clonotype was obtained from a man aged 18-30 years in good health. The chain recombines TRBV10-3 with TRBJ2-7; 8 bases fit TRBD1. The sequenced sample was central memory CD4+ T cells from blood. CDR3 residues: CAISGQGKDYEQYF. In DNA form, the CDR3 reads TGTGCCATCAGTGGACAGGGGAAGGACTACGAGCAGTACTTC.